Sequencing of this TCR beta chain was carried out in a study of T cell responses to AZD1222 COVID-19 vaccine. Germline V gene lookup returns CDR1 SGHTA and CDR2 FQGNSA. CDR3 size: 15 residues. V trimming: 1 base; J trimming: 3 bases; junction bases outside the gene matches: 2. Generated by immunoSEQ multiplex PCR, the TCRdb table keeps only in-frame clones and is missing some. This table holds 85,000 to 130,000 clones, approximately 87% found once. The rearrangement joins TRBV7-2 to TRBJ2-1, with TRBD2 identical over 8 bases. The material sequenced was peripheral blood, taken on day 0 of AZD1222 vaccination. This clonotype was sampled from an adult in good health. CDR3 sequence: CASSLGLASYNEQFF. The CDR3 nucleotides read TGTGCCAGCAGCTTAGGACTAGCGAGCTACAATGAGCAGTTCTTC.